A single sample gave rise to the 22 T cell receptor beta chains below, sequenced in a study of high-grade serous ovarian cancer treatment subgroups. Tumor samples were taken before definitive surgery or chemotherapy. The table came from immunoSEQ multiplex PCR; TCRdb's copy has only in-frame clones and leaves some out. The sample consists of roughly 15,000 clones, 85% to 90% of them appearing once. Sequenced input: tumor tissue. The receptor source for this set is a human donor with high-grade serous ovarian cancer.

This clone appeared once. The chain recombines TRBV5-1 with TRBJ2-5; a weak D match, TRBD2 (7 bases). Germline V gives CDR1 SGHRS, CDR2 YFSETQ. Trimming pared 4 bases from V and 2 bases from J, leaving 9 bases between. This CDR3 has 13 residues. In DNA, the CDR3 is TGCGCCAGCAGCGAGGGGGGGCAAGAGACCCAGTACTTC. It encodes CASSEGGQETQYF.

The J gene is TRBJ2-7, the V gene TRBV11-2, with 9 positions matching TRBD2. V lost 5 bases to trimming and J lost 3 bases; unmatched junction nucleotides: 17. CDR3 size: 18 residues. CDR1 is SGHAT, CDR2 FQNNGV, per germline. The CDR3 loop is CASSPTRRERGVSYEQYF. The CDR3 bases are TGTGCCAGCAGCCCAACAAGACGCGAGCGGGGGGTCAGCTACGAGCAGTACTTC.

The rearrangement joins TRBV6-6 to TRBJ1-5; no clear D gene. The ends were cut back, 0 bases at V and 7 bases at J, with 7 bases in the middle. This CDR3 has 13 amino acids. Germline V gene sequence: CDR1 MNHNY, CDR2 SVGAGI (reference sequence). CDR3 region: CASSYSESQPQHF. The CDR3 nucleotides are TGTGCCAGCAGTTACTCGGAATCACAGCCCCAGCATTTT.

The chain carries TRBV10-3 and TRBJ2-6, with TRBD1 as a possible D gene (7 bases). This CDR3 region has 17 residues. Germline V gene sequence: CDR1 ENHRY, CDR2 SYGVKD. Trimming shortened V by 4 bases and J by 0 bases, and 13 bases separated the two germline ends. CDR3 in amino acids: CAISGGDSLSGANVLTF. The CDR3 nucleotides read TGTGCCATCAGTGGGGGGGACAGTCTCTCTGGGGCCAACGTCCTGACTTTC.

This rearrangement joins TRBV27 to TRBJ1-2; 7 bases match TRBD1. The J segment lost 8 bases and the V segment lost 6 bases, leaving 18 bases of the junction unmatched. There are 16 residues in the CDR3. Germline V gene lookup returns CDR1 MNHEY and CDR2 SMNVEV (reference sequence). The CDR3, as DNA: TGTGCCAGCAGGTTTACAGGAGGCGGGGACAGACAAGGCTACACCTTC. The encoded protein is CASRFTGGGDRQGYTF.

Here the CDR3 DNA reads TGTGCCAGCAGGGATTCCGGGACTAGCGGGGAGCAGTACTTC. Translating gives CASRDSGTSGEQYF. The V and J genes are TRBV2 and TRBJ2-5, with TRBD2 matching 13 bases. CDR1 and CDR2 (germline): SNHLY, FYNNEI. V lost 6 bases to trimming and J lost 11 bases; unmatched junction nucleotides: 9. The CDR3 sequence is 14 residues long. Using reference TRBV2 and TRBJ2-5 for the parts outside the CDR3, the full variable domain is EPEVTQTPSHQVTQMGQEVILRCVPISNHLYFYWYRQILGQKVEFLVSFYNNEISEKSEIFDDQFSVERPDGSNFTLKIRSTKLEDSAMYFCASRDSGTSGEQYFGPGTRLLVL.

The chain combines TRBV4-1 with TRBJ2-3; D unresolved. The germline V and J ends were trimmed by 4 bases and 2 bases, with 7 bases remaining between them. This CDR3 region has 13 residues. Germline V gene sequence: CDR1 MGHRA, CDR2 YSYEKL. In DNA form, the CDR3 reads TGCGCCAGCAGCCCCGGTTTCACAGATACGCAGTATTTT. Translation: CASSPGFTDTQYF.

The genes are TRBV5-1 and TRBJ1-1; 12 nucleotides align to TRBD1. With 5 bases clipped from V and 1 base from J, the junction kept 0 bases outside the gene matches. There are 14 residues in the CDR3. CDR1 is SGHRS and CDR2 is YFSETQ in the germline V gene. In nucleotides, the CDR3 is TGCGCCAGCAGGGGACAGGGGGCGAACACTGAAGCTTTCTTT. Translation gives CASRGQGANTEAFF.

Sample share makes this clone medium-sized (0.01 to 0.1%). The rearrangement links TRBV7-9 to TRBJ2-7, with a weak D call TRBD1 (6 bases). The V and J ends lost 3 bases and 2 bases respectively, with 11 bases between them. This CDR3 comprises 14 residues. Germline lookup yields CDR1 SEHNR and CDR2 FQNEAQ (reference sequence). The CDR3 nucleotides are TGTGCCAGCAGCTTTCCGGGACATCCCTACGAGCAGTACTTC. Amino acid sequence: CASSFPGHPYEQYF.

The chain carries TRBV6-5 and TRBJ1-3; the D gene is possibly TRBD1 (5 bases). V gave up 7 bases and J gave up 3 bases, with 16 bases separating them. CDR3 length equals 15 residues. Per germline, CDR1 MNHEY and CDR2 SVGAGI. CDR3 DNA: TGTGCCAGCATCCTCTTGTCCGGGGGTGGAAACACCATATATTTT. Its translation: CASILLSGGGNTIYF.

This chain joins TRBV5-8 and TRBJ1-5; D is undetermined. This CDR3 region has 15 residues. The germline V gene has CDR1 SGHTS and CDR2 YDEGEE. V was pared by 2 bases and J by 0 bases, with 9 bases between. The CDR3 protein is CASSFEGFSNQPQHF. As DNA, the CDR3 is TGTGCCAGCAGCTTCGAGGGATTTAGCAATCAGCCCCAGCATTTT. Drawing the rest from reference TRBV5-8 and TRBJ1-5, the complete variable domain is EAGVTQSPTHLIKTRGQQATLRCSPISGHTSVYWYQQALGLGLQFLLWYDEGEERNRGNFPPRFSGRQFPNYSSELNVNALELEDSALYLCASSFEGFSNQPQHFGDGTRLSIL.

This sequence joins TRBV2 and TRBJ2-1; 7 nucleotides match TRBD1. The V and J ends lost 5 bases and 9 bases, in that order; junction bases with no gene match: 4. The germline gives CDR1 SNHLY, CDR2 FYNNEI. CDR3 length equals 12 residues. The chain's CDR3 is CASSTRDSEQFF. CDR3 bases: TGTGCCAGCAGTACCCGGGACAGTGAGCAGTTCTTC.

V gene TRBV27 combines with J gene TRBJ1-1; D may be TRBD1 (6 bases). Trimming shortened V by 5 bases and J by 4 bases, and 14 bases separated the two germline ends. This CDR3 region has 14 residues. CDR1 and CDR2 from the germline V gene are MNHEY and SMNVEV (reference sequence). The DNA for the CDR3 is TGTGCCAGCAGTCCCCCGGGGGCTTTCACTGAAGCTTTCTTT. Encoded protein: CASSPPGAFTEAFF.

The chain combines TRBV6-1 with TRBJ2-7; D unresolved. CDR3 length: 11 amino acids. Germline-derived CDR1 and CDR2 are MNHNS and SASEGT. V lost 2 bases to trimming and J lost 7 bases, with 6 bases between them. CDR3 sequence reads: CASSESREQYF. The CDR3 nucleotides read TGTGCCAGCAGTGAATCAAGAGAGCAGTACTTC.

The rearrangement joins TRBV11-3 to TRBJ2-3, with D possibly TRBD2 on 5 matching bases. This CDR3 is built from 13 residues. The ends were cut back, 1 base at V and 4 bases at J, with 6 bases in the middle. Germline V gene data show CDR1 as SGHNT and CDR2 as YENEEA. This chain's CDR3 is CASSLAGADTQYF. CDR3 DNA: TGTGCCAGCAGCTTAGCCGGGGCAGATACGCAGTATTTT.

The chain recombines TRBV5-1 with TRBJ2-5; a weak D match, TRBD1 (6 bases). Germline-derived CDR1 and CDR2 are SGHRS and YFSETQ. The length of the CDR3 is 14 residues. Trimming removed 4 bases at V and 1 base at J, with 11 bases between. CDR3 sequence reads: CASSLGTPQETQYF. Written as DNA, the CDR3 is TGCGCCAGCAGCCTCGGGACACCCCAAGAGACCCAGTACTTC.

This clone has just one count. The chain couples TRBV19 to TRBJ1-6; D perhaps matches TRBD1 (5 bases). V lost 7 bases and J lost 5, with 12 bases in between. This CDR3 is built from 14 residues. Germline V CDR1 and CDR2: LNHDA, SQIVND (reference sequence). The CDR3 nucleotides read TGTGCCAGTATGGGGACGAGAAATAATTCACCCCTCCACTTT. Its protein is CASMGTRNNSPLHF.

CDR3 sequence reads: CASSEGPGTYYGYTF. CDR3 DNA sequence: TGTGCCAGCAGTGAAGGTCCTGGGACATACTATGGCTACACCTTC. The chain couples TRBV2 to TRBJ1-2, with a possible D match to TRBD1 (6 bases). The CDR3 sequence is 15 residues long. The ends were cut back, 1 base at V and 3 bases at J, with 12 bases in the middle. Germline loops: CDR1 SNHLY, CDR2 FYNNEI. Complete variable domain (other parts from reference TRBV2 and TRBJ1-2): EPEVTQTPSHQVTQMGQEVILRCVPISNHLYFYWYRQILGQKVEFLVSFYNNEISEKSEIFDDQFSVERPDGSNFTLKIRSTKLEDSAMYFCASSEGPGTYYGYTFGSGTRLTVV.

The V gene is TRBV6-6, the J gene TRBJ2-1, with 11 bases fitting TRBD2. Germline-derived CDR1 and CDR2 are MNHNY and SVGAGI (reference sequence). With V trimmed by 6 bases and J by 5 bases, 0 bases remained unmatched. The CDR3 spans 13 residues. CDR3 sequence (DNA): TGTGCCAGCAGGGGACTAGCGGACAATGAGCAGTTCTTC. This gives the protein CASRGLADNEQFF.

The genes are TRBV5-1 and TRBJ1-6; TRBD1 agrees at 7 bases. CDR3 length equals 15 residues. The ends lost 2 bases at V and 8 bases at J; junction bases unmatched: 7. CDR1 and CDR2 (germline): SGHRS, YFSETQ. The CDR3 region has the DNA TGCGCCAGCAGCTTCCGAGGGGGCAACGATTCACCCCTCCACTTT. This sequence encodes CASSFRGGNDSPLHF.

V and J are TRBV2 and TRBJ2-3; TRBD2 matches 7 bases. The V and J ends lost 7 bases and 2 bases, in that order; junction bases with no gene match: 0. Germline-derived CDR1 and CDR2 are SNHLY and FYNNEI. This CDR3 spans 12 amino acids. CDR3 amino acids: CASKRDTDTQYF. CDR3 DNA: TGTGCCAGCAAGCGGGACACAGATACGCAGTATTTT. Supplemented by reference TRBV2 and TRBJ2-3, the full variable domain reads EPEVTQTPSHQVTQMGQEVILRCVPISNHLYFYWYRQILGQKVEFLVSFYNNEISEKSEIFDDQFSVERPDGSNFTLKIRSTKLEDSAMYFCASKRDTDTQYFGPGTRLTVL.

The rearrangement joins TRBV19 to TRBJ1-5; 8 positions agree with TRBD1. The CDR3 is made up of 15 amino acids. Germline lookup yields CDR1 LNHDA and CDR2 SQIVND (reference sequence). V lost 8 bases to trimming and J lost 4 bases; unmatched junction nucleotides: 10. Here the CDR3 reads CASSGQGGRNQPQHF. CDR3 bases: TGTGCCAGTTCCGGACAGGGCGGCCGTAATCAGCCCCAGCATTTT.